The 15 T cell receptor beta chains below come from one sample, sequenced in a study of blood T cells in healthy people across ages. Then a second PCR, running roughly 7 to 12 cycles, was carried out with a sample-barcoded 5' primer and a J-beta primer mix. Each CDR3 protein gets one entry after TCRdb re-called the 5' RACE reads with MiXCR. Counted here are about 1.6 million distinct CDR3 sequences, about 35% occurring once; the ten biggest clones make up about 11%. The sample was blood. The receptor set was obtained from a woman under 40 in good health.

This clonotype was observed a few times. The chain employs TRBV10-3 and TRBJ2-1; TRBD2 matches 8 bases. Germline values: CDR1 ENHRY, CDR2 SYGVKD. J gave up 7 bases and V 6 bases, and 11 bases lay outside the gene matches. The CDR3 runs 15 residues. Here the CDR3 reads CAIRPPGGSGNEQFF. In DNA, the CDR3 is TGTGCCATCAGGCCCCCGGGGGGGAGCGGTAATGAGCAGTTCTTC.

Notes on this clonotype: A much larger clone is a single base away; this may be a read error. The gene calls are TRBV7-3 and TRBJ2-1; D might be TRBD2 (5 bases). There are 15 residues in the CDR3. Germline V gives CDR1 SGHTA, CDR2 FQGTGA. CDR3 in DNA: TGTGCCGGCAGCTTAGGGCCAGCGGCCTACAATGAGCAGTTCTTC. Translating gives CAGSLGPAAYNEQFF.

The V and J genes are TRBV6-2 or TRBV6-3 and TRBJ1-5, with 9 bases identical to TRBD1. Germline trimming cut 6 bases from V and 5 bases from J; bases unmatched to any gene: 8. CDR3 size: 15 residues. The germline V gene has CDR1 MNHEY and CDR2 SVGEGT. CDR3 region: CASRDSGTGYQPQHF. The CDR3 bases are TGTGCCAGCAGAGACTCCGGGACAGGGTATCAGCCCCAGCATTTT.

The chain recombines TRBV10-1 with TRBJ1-5, with D possibly being TRBD1 (6 bases). V was cut by 6 bases and J by 0 bases, with 18 bases left in between. The CDR3 runs to 17 residues. Germline CDR1 reads WNHNN; CDR2 reads SYGVQD (reference sequence). The CDR3 DNA follows: TGCGCCAGCAGCCGTTGGGACAAATATTATAGCAATCAGCCCCAGCATTTT. Its translation is CASSRWDKYYSNQPQHF.

The V and J genes are TRBV28 and TRBJ1-1; D not certain. Germline CDR1 and CDR2: MDHEN and SYDVKM. The V end was cut by 2 bases, the J end by 1 base, with 11 bases between. The CDR3 is made up of 15 amino acids. The CDR3, as DNA: TGTGCCAGCAGTTTAGCTAGTACTACGAACACTGAAGCTTTCTTT. The encoded protein is CASSLASTTNTEAFF. Full variable domain (rest looked up from reference TRBV28 and TRBJ1-1): DVKVTQSSRYLVKRTGEKVFLECVQDMDHENMFWYRQDPGLGLRLIYFSYDVKMKEKGDIPEGYSVSREKKERFSLILESASTNQTSMYLCASSLASTTNTEAFFGQGTRLTVV.

V usage is TRBV20-1 and J usage is TRBJ2-1, with 8 positions matching TRBD1. The J segment lost 12 bases and the V segment lost 6 bases, leaving 16 bases of the junction unmatched. The CDR3 has 14 amino acids. Germline V gene data show CDR1 as DFQATT and CDR2 as SNEGSKA (reference sequence). This chain's CDR3 is CSAPRTGSRDGQFF. The CDR3 nucleotides are TGCAGTGCCCCTAGGACAGGGAGTAGGGATGGGCAGTTCTTC.

The chain links TRBV27 to TRBJ2-3; no definite D call. This CDR3 contains 14 residues. Germline V CDR1 and CDR2: MNHEY, SMNVEV (reference sequence). Trimming took 5 bases from V and 4 from J, leaving 13 bases between them. CDR3 sequence (DNA): TGTGCCAGCAGTCCCTGGACCGGGCCAGATACGCAGTATTTT. Its translation: CASSPWTGPDTQYF.

This clonotype has only a few counts. The chain is built from TRBV10-3 and TRBJ2-5, with 7 bases aligning to TRBD1. The germline CDR1 and CDR2 sequences are ENHRY and SYGVKD. Trimming took 6 bases from V and 1 from J; bases not matched to a gene: 5. The CDR3 totals 14 residues. The DNA of the CDR3 is TGTGCCATCAGCGACAGGGACCCCCAAGAGACCCAGTACTTC. Amino acid sequence: CAISDRDPQETQYF.

This clonotype was seen a few times. The chain has TRBV24-1 and TRBJ2-4; D is undetermined. Matching the DNA end better, TRBJ2-7 makes the J call doubtful. This CDR3 region has 14 residues. CDR1 is KGHDR, CDR2 SFDVKD, per germline. The CDR3 sequence: CATNRFGDRHEQYF. The CDR3 coding sequence is TGTGCCACCAACCGATTTGGGGATCGGCACGAGCAGTACTTC.

The V and J genes are TRBV3-1 and TRBJ2-1; possible D gene TRBD1, 6 bases. Trimming pared 2 bases from V and 8 bases from J, leaving 13 bases between. The V gene's germline CDR1 is LGHDT and CDR2 YNNKEL (reference sequence). The CDR3 totals 14 residues. CDR3 nucleotide sequence: TGTGCCAGCAGCCAAAGGGGGTCTCGGGATGAGCAGTTCTTC. Its protein product is CASSQRGSRDEQFF.

The rearrangement uses TRBV7-9 and TRBJ2-5; 13 bases are shared with TRBD2. The junction had 7 bases not matched to a gene; V was cut back by 0 bases and J by 6 bases. CDR3 length: 17 residues. Germline CDR1 SEHNR, CDR2 FQNEAQ (reference sequence). The CDR3 spells CASSLAPGTSGKQTQYF. Written as DNA, the CDR3 is TGTGCCAGCAGCTTAGCTCCCGGGACTAGCGGGAAACAGACCCAGTACTTC.

The chain combines TRBV20-1 with TRBJ2-1; the D gene is possibly TRBD1 (5 bases). V dropped 1 base and J dropped 5 bases, with 18 bases sitting between them. Germline CDR1 is DFQATT and CDR2 is SNEGSKA (reference sequence). The CDR3 runs 16 residues. The CDR3 spells CSARVVAARGNNEQFF. CDR3 nucleotide sequence: TGCAGTGCTAGAGTGGTGGCGGCTAGGGGTAACAATGAGCAGTTCTTC.

This clonotype occurred a few times. The rearrangement links TRBV4-2 to TRBJ2-3; no clear D gene. Between the trimmed V and J ends, which lost 4 bases and 8 bases, there was a span of 10 bases. This CDR3 region has 12 residues. Germline CDR1 reads LGHNA; CDR2 reads YNFKEQ. The CDR3 coding sequence is TGTGCCAGCAGCCGTTGGCTAGGTACGCAGTATTTT. Translating gives CASSRWLGTQYF.

V usage is TRBV7-9 and J usage is TRBJ2-7; 7 nucleotides match TRBD1. Germline CDR1 is SEHNR and CDR2 is FQNEAQ (reference sequence). The CDR3 totals 14 residues. After removal of 5 bases from V and 4 bases from J, the junction contained 8 bases not matched to a gene. The CDR3 protein is CASSRRTGAYEQYF. For the CDR3, the DNA is TGTGCCAGCAGCCGCAGGACAGGAGCATACGAGCAGTACTTC. Full variable domain (rest looked up from reference TRBV7-9 and TRBJ2-7): DTGVSQNPRHKITKRGQNVTFRCDPISEHNRLYWYRQTLGQGPEFLTYFQNEAQLEKSRLLSDRFSAERPKGSFSTLEIQRTEQGDSAMYLCASSRRTGAYEQYFGPGTRLTVT.

The gene calls are TRBV4-2 and TRBJ2-7; D not resolved. The CDR3 has 14 amino acids. CDR1 is LGHNA and CDR2 is YNFKEQ in the germline V gene. V shed 0 bases and J shed 4 bases, with 10 bases lying between them. The CDR3 is CASSQDYGGYEQYF. CDR3 nucleotides: TGTGCCAGCAGCCAAGATTACGGCGGTTACGAGCAGTACTTC.